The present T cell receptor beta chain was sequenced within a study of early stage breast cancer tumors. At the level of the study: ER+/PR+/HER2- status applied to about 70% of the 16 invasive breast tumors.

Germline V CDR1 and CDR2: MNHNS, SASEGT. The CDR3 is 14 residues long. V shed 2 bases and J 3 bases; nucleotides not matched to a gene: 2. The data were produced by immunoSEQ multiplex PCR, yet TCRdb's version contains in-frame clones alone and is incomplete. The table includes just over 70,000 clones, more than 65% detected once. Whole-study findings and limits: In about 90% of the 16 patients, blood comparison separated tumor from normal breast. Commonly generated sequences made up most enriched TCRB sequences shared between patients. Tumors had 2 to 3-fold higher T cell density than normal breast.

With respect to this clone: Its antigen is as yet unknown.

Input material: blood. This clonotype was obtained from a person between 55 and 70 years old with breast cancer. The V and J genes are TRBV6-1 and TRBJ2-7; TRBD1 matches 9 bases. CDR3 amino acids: CASSETGGFYEQYF. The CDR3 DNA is TGTGCCAGCAGTGAAACAGGGGGCTTCTACGAGCAGTACTTC.